This T cell receptor (beta chain) was obtained from a study of blood T cell repertoires in COVID-19. Study context: Sources were T cells, B-cell-depleted T cells, or PBMCs; the material itself was cDNA or gDNA.

A Seattle source enrolled patients during active infection and followed them longitudinally. The authors' processing: Amplification of reference gene primers was used by the study to estimate nucleated cell counts. Measured with immunoSEQ multiplex PCR; TCRdb has only the in-frame clones, and not every one. V and J calls and clone size are copied from that table; D and trimming were computed from the DNA. Of some 200,000 clones listed, 70% to 90% are singletons. Trimming left V 3 bases short and J 6 bases short, with 18 bases between. Germline assignment: CDR1 SGHDN and CDR2 FVKESK. This CDR3 comprises 16 residues.

The receptor was derived from a woman in her 70s with COVID-19, enrolled during active disease. Sequencing was done on a sample of peripheral blood. This chain links TRBV14 with TRBJ2-1, with a possible D match to TRBD2 (6 bases). CDR3 nucleotides: TGTGCCAGCAGCCAGGAGGGGTGGATCAGGGCCAATGAGCAGTTCTTC. It is translated as CASSQEGWIRANEQFF.